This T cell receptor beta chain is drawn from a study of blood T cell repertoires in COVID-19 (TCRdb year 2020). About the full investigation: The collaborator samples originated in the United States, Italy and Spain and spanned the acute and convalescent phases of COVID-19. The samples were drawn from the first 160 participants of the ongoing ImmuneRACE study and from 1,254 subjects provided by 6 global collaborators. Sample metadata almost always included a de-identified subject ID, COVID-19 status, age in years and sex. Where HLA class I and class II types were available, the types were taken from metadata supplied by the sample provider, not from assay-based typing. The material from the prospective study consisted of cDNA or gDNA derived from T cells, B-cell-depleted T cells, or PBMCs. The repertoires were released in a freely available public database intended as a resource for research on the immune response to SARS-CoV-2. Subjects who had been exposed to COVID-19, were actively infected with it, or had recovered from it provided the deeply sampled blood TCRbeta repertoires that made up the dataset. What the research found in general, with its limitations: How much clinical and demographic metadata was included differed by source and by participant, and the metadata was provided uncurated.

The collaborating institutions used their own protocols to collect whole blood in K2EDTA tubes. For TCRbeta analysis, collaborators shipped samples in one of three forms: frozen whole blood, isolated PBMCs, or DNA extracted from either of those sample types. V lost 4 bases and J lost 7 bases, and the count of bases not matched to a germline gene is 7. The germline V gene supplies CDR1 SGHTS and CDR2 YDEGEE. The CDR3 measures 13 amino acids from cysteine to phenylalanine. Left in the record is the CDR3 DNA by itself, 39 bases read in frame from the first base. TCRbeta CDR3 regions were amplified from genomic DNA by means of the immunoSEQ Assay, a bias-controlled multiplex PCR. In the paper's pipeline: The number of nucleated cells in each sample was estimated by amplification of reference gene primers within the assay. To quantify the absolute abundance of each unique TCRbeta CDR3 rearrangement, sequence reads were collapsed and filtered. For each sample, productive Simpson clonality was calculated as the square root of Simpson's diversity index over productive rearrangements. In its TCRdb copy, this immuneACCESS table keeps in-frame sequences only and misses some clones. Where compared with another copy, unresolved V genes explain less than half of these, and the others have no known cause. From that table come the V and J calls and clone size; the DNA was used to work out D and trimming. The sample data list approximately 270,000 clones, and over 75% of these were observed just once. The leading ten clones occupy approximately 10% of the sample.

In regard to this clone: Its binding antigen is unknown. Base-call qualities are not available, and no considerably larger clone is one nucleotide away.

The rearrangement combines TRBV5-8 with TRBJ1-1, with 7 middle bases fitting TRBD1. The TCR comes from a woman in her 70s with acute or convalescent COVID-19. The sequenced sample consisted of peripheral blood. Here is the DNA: TGTGCCAGCAGCAACAGGGGAATAAGTGAAGCTTTCTTT. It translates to CASSNRGISEAFF.